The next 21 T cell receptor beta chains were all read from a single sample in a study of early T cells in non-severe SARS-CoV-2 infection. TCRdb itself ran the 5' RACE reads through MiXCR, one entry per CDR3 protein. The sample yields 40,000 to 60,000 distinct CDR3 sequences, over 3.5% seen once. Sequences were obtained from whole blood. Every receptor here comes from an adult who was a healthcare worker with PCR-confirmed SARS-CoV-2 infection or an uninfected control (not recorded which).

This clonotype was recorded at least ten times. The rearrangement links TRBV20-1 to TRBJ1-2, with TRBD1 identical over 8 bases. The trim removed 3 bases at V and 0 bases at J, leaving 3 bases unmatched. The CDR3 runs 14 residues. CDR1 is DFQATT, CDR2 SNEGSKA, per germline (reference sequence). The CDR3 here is CSARGQEPNYGYTF. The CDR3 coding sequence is TGCAGTGCTAGGGGACAGGAGCCTAACTATGGCTACACCTTC.

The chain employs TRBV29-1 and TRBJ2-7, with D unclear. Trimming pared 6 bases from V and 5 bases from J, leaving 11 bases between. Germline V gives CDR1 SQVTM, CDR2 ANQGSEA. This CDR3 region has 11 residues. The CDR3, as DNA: TGCAGCGTGTCGGAATTTGACGAGCAGTACTTC. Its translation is CSVSEFDEQYF.

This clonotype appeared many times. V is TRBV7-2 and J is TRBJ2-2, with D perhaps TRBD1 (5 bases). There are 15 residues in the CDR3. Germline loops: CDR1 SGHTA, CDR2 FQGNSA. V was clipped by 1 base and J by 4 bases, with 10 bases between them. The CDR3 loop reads CASSLGPGITGELFF. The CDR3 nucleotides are TGTGCCAGCAGCTTAGGGCCAGGGATCACCGGGGAGCTGTTTTTT.

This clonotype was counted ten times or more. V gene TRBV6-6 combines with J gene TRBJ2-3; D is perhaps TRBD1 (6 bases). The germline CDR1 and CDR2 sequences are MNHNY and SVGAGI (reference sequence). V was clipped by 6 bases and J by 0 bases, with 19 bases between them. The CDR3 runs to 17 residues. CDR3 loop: CASRRNRDGGSTDTQYF. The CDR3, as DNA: TGTGCCAGCAGAAGAAACAGGGACGGCGGGAGCACAGATACGCAGTATTTT.

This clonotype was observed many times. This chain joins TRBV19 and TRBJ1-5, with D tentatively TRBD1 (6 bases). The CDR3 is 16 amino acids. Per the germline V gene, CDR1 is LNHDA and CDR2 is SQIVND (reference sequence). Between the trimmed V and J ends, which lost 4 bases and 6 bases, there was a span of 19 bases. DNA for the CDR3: TGTGCCAGTAGTACCCTCCTTGTGGGGGCTAGTCAGCCCCAGCATTTT. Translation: CASSTLLVGASQPQHF.

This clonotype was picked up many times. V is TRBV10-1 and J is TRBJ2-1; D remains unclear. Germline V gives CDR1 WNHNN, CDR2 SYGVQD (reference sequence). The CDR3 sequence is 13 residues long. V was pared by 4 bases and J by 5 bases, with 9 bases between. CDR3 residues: CASSGPGDNEQFF. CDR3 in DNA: TGCGCCAGCAGTGGGCCCGGCGACAATGAGCAGTTCTTC.

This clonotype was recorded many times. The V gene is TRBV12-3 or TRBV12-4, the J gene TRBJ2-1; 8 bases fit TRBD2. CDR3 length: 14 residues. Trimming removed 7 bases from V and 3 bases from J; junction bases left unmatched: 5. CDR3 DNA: TGTGCCAGCAACCAGGGACTAGGCTACAATGAGCAGTTCTTC. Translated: CASNQGLGYNEQFF.

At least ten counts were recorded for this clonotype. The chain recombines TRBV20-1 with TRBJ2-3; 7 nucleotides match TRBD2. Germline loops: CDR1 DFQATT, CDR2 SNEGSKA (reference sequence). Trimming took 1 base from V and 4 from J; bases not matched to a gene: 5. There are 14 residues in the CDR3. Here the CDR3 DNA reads TGCAGTGCTAGAGGGCCGGGAGGATCAGATACGCAGTATTTT. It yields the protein CSARGPGGSDTQYF.

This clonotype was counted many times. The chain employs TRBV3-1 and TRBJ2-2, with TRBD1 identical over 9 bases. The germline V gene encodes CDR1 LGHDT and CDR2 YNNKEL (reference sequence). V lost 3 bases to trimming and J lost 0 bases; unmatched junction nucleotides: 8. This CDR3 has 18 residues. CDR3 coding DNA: TGTGCCAGCAGCCAGGTAACTCGGACAGGGGCGAACACCGGGGAGCTGTTTTTT. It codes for CASSQVTRTGANTGELFF.

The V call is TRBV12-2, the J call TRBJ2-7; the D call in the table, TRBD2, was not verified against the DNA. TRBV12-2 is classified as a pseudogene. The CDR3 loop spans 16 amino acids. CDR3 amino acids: CASRPAIGAAGSEQYF. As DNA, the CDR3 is TGTGCAAGTCGCCCCGCTATTGGCGCCGCCGGGAGCGAGCAGTACTTC.

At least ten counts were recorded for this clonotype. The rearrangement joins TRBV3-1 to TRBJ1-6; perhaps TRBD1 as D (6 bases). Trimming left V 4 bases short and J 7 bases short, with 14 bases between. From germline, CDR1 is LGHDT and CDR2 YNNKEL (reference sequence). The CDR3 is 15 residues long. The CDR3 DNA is TGTGCCAGCAGCCGGAGGGGGATAGAGAATTCACCCCTCCACTTT. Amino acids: CASSRRGIENSPLHF.

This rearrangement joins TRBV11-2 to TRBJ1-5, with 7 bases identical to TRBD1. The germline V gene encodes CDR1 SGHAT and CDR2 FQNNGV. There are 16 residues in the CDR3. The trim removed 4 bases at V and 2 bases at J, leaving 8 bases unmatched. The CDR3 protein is CASSSGGTVGNQPQHF. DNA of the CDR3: TGTGCCAGCAGCTCGGGGGGGACAGTTGGCAATCAGCCCCAGCATTTT.

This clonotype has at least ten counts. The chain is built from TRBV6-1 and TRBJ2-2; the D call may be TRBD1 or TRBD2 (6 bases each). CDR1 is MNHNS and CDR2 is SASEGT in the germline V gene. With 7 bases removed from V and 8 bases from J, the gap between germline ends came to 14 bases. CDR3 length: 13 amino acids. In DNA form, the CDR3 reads TGTGCCAGCAATGGGGGGCCTCGAGGGGAGCTGTTTTTT. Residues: CASNGGPRGELFF.

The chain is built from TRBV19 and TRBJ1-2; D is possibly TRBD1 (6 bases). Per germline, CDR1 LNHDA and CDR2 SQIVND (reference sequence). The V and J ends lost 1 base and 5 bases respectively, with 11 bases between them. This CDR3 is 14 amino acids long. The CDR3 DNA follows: TGTGCCAGTAGTATAGGGACAGAAGCTTATGGCTACACCTTC. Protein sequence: CASSIGTEAYGYTF. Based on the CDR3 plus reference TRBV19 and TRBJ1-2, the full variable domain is DGGITQSPKYLFRKEGQNVTLSCEQNLNHDAMYWYRQDPGQGLRLIYYSQIVNDFQKGDIAEGYSVSREKKESFPLTVTSAQKNPTAFYLCASSIGTEAYGYTFGSGTRLTVV.

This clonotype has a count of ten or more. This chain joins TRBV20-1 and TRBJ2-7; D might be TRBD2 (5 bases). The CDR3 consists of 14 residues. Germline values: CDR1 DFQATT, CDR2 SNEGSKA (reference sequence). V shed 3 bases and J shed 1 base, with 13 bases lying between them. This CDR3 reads CSASNAGRSYEQYF. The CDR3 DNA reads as TGCAGTGCTAGTAATGCGGGCCGTTCCTACGAGCAGTACTTC.

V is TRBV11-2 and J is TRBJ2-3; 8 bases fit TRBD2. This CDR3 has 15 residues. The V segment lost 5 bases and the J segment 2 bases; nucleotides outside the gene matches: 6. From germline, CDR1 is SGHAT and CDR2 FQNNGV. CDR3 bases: TGTGCCAGCAGCGTTAGTAGCGGGGTCACAGATACGCAGTATTTT. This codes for CASSVSSGVTDTQYF.

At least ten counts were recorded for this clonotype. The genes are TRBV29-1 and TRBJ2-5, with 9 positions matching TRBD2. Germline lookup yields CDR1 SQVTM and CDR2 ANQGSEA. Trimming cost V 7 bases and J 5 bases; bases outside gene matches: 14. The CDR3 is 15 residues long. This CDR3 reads CSAPPDSGSVETQYF. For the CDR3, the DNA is TGCAGCGCCCCTCCGGATAGCGGGAGTGTGGAGACCCAGTACTTC.

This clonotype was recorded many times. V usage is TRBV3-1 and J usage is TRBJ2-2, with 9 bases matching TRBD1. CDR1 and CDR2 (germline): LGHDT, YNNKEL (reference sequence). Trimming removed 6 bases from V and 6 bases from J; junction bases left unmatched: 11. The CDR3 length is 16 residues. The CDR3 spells CASRQDTGGRSGELFF. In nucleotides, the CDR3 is TGTGCCAGCAGGCAGGATACAGGGGGCCGGTCCGGGGAGCTGTTTTTT.

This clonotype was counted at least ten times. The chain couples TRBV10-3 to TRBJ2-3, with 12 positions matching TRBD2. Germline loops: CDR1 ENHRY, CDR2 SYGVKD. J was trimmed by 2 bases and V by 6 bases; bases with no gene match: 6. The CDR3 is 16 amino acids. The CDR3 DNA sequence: TGTGCCATCAGAAAAACTAGCGGGGGGTACACAGATACGCAGTATTTT. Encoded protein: CAIRKTSGGYTDTQYF.

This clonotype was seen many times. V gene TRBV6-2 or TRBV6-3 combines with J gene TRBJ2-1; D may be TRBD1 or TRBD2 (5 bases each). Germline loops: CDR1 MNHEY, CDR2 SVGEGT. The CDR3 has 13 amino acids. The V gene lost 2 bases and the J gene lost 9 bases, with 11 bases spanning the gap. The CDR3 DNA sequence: TGTGCCAGCAGTTACACCGGGGCGTCTGAGCAGTTCTTC. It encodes CASSYTGASEQFF.

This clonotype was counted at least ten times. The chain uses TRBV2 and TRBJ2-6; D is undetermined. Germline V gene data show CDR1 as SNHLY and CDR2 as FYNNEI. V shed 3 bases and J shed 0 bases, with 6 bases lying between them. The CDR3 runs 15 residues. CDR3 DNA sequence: TGTGCCAGCAGTGACTTGTCCTCTGGGGCCAACGTCCTGACTTTC. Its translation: CASSDLSSGANVLTF.